The clone carrying this T cell receptor (beta chain) was counted at least ten times. The antigen is not known. Since a much larger clone is just one base distant, this may be a read error. Other nucleotide sequences from this sample produce the same CDR3. These data are taken from a study of metastatic and nonmetastatic thyroid tumors. The overall study: Repertoires from malignant and benign thyroid patients were compared across blood and tumor or nodule tissue. General study findings and limits: Within blood and tumor, benign nodules reportedly had significantly lower TCR beta diversity than malignant thyroid tumors did.

Nobody among the patients had been given any treatment before thyroid surgery. Authors' methods: The authors used CDR3 differences across clinicopathological groups to build a distant-metastasis classifier for papillary thyroid cancer. TCRdb called clones again from the PCR reads with MiXCR. The V and J calls come from TCRdb's annotation, not from the publication. Of 50,000 to 65,000 clones in the sample, about a sixth were seen once. The receptor was derived from a female donor with papillary thyroid cancer or a benign thyroid nodule (not recorded which). Some clones in this sample may be carry-over from other donors' samples. Sequenced: blood.

The CDR3: CASSLGQLYEQYF. The CDR3 coding sequence is TGCGCCAGCAGCTTAGGACAGCTCTACGAGCAGTACTTC. This chain uses TRBV11-2 with TRBJ2-7, with D possibly being TRBD1 (6 bases). This CDR3 comprises 13 residues. Per the germline V gene, CDR1 is SGHAT and CDR2 is FQNNGV.